The 2 T cell receptor beta chains reported below all come from one sample, sequenced in a study of early T cells in non-severe SARS-CoV-2 infection. Via MiXCR, TCRdb re-called the 5' RACE reads, giving one row per CDR3 protein. The profile shows about 110,000 distinct CDR3 sequences, around an eighth of them singletons. The material sequenced was whole blood. These receptor sequences come from an adult who was a healthcare worker with PCR-confirmed SARS-CoV-2 infection or an uninfected control (not recorded which).

This clonotype has only a few counts. V gene TRBV14 combines with J gene TRBJ2-7; 7 bases line up with TRBD1. Looked up from germline, CDR1 is SGHDN and CDR2 is FVKESK. The CDR3 covers 16 residues. V dropped 0 bases and J dropped 4; count of bases not matched to a gene: 9. The CDR3 DNA reads as TGTGCCAGCAGCCAAGATCCCCGGGACAGTTCGTACGAGCAGTACTTC. Translating gives CASSQDPRDSSYEQYF.

This clonotype was seen many times. This rearrangement joins TRBV11-3 to TRBJ2-1; 7 bases align to TRBD1. Trimming removed 4 bases from V and 7 bases from J; junction bases left unmatched: 7. The CDR3 is 14 amino acids. Germline values: CDR1 SGHNT, CDR2 YENEEA. Written as DNA, the CDR3 is TGTGCCAGCAGCTCAGACAGGGAATGGAATGAGCAGTTCTTC. It encodes CASSSDREWNEQFF.